This T cell receptor (beta chain) stems from a study of T cell repertoires and HLA-DP antigens. Study as a whole: Alloreactive CD4+ T cells targeted HLA-DP on transduced HeLa. Pre-culture CD4+ samples used about 1,200 ng DNA versus around 230 ng for CD137+CD4+ sorts.

This clone was counted a single time. Its antigen is not known. Clones were read by immunoSEQ multiplex PCR, and TCRdb kept only the in-frame ones, dropping some. The top ten hold less than 2% of the sample, which has some 89,000 clones, approximately 86% seen once. The CDR3 is 16 amino acids. Germline V gene sequence: CDR1 LNHDA, CDR2 SQIVND (reference sequence). Between the trimmed V and J ends, which lost 5 bases and 5 bases, there was a span of 21 bases. Negative selection yielded untouched CD4+ T cells of average 97.7% purity. Sequenced material: CD4+ T cells from PBMCs. The V call is TRBV19, the J call TRBJ1-2, with D perhaps matching TRBD1 (6 bases). The sequence was obtained from a man between 45 and 60 years old in good health and CMV-seronegative. CDR3 sequence (DNA): TGTGCCAGTAGTGTGACAGGCCCTACCGAAATTTATGGCTACACCTTC. Protein sequence: CASSVTGPTEIYGYTF.